This T cell receptor (beta chain) was profiled in a study of blood T cell repertoires in COVID-19. The overall study: The United States, Italy and Spain provided the acute and convalescent COVID-19 samples. In each case, the material was cDNA or gDNA derived from T cells, B-cell-depleted T cells, or PBMCs.

The CDR3 runs to 13 residues. Germline V gene sequence: CDR1 MNHEY, CDR2 SVGAGI. V lost 5 bases and J 5 bases, leaving 10 bases between the germline ends. This clone was seen a few times. Original handling: Estimation of nucleated cell counts relied on the amplification of reference gene primers. This table comes from immunoSEQ multiplex PCR, and its TCRdb copy is limited to in-frame clones, with some not included. V, J and clone size reflect that table, while D and trimming were determined from the DNA. This table has over 200,000 clones, roughly 87% appearing once. The sample consisted of peripheral blood. This sequence was found in a man in his forties or fifties with active or convalescent COVID-19. This chain uses TRBV6-5 with TRBJ1-5, with D perhaps TRBD1 (6 bases). This CDR3 reads CASSKQGYQPQHF. For the CDR3, the DNA is TGTGCCAGCAGTAAACAGGGATATCAGCCCCAGCATTTT.